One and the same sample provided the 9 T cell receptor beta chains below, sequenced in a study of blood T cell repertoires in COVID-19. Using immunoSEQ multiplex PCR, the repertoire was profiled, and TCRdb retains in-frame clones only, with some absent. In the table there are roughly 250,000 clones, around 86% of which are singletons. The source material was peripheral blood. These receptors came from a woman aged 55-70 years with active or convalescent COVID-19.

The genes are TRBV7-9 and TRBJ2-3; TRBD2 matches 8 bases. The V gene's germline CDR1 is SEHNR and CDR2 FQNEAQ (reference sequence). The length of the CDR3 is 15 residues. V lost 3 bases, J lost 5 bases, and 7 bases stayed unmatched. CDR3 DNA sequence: TGTGCCAGCAGCTTTTTCGGGGGGGTTAGAGATACGCAGTATTTT. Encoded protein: CASSFFGGVRDTQYF.

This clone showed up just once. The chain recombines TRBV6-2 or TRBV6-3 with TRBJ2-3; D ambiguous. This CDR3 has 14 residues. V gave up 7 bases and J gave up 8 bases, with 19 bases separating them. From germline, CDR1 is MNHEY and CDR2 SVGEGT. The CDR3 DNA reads TGTGCCAGCACCCCCGGGTCCCACCCACTTACGCAGTATTTT. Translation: CASTPGSHPLTQYF.

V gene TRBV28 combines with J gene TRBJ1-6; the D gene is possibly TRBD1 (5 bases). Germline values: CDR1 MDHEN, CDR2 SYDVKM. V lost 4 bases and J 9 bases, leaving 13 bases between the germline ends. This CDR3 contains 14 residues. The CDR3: CASSWAGFSSPLHF. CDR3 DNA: TGTGCCAGCAGTTGGGCAGGGTTTAGTTCACCCCTCCACTTT.

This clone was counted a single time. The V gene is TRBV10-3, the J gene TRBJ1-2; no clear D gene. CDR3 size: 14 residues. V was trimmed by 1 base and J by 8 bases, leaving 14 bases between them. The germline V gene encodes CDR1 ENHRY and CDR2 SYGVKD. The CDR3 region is CAISELSREGGYTF. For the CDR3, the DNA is TGTGCCATCAGTGAGTTGTCTCGGGAAGGGGGCTACACCTTC.

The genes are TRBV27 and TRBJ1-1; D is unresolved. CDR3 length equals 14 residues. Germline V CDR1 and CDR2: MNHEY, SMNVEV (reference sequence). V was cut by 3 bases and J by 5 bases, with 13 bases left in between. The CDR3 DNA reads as TGTGCCAGCAGTTTGCCGGGATCAGCGACTGAAGCTTTCTTT. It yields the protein CASSLPGSATEAFF.

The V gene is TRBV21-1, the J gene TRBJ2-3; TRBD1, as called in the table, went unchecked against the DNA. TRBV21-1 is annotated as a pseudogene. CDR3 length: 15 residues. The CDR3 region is CASSQGNRHTDTQYF. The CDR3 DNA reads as TGTGCCAGCAGCCAGGGCAATCGACACACAGATACGCAGTATTTT.

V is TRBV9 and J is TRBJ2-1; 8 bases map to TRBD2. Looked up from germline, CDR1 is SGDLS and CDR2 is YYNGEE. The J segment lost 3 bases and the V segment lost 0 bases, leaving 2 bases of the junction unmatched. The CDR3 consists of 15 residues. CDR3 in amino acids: CASSVGTSNYNEQFF. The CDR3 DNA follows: TGTGCCAGCAGCGTAGGGACTAGCAACTACAATGAGCAGTTCTTC.

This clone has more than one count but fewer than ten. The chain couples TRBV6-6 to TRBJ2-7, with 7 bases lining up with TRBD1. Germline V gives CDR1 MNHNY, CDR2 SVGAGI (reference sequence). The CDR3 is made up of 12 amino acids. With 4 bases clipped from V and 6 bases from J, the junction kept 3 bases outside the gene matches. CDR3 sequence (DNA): TGTGCCAGCAGTTCAAGACAGGGCGAGCAGTACTTC. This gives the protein CASSSRQGEQYF.

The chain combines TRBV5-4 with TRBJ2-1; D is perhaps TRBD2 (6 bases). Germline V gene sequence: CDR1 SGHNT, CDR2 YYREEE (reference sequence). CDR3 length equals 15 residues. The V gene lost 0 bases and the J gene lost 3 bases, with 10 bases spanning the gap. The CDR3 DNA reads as TGTGCCAGCAGCTTGGAATCCGGGGGCTACAATGAGCAGTTCTTC. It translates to CASSLESGGYNEQFF.